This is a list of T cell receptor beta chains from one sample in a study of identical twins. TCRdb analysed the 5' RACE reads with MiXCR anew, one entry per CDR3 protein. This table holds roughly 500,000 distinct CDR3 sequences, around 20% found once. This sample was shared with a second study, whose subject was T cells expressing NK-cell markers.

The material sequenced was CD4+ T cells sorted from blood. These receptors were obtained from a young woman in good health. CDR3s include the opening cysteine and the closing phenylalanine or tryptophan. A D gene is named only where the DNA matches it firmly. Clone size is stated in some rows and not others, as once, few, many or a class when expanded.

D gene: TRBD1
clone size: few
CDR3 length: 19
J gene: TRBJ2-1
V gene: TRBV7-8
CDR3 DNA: TGTGCCAGCAGCCGGCAACCGACAGGGATACGGAGCTCCTACAATGAGCAGTTCTTC
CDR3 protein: CASSRQPTGIRSSYNEQFF

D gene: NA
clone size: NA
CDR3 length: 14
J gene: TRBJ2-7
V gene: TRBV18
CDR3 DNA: TGTGCCAGCTCAGACCAGGGGTGGGGCTACGAGCAGTACTTC
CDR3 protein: CASSDQGWGYEQYF

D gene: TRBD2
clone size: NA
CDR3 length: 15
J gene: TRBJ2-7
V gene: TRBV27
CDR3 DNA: TGTGCCAGCAGTGGATTGCTAGCGGGAATTTACGAGCAGTACTTC
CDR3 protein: CASSGLLAGIYEQYF

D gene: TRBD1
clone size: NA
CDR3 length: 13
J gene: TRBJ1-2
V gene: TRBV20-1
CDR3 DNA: TGCAGTGCTGGGACAGGGGTCGGCTATGGCTACACCTTC
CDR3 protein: CSAGTGVGYGYTF

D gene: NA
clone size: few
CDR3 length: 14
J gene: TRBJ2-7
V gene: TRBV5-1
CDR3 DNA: TGCGCCAGCAGCCCGGCGACAGGTACCTACGAGCAGTACTTC
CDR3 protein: CASSPATGTYEQYF

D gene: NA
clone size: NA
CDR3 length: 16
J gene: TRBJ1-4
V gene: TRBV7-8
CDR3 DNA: TGTGCCAGCAGCTTAGCGCCTCAGGGCGACTACGAAAAACTGTTTTTT
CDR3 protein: CASSLAPQGDYEKLFF

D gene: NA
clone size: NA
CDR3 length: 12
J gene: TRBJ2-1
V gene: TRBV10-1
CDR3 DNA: TGCGCCAGCAGTGAGAATTCCGATGAGCAGTTCTTC
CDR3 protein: CASSENSDEQFF

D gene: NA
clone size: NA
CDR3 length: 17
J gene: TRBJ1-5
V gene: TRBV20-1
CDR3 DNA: TGCAGTGCCAGGTTTGGGCAGAGCAATAATCAGAATCAGCCCCAGCATTTT
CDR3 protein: CSARFGQSNNQNQPQHF

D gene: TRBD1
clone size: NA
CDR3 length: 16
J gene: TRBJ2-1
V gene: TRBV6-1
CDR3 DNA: TGTGCCAGCAGTCAGGGGGCAGGTTCGTTCGGCGATGAGCAGTTCTTC
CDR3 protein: CASSQGAGSFGDEQFF

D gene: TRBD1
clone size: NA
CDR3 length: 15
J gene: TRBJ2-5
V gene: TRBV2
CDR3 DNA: TGTGCCAGCCAAACTCAGGACAGGTTCCAAGAGACCCAGTACTTC
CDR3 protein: CASQTQDRFQETQYF

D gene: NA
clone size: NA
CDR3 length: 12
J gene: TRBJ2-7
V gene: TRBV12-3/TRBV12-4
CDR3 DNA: TGTGCCAGCAGTTCCGGGACTTCGGAGCAGTACTTC
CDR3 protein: CASSSGTSEQYF

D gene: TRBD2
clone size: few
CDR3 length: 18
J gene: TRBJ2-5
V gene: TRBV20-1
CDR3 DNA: TGCAGTGCTAGTGTTCCGGGAGGGCCAGAAGTTGTTGAAGAGACCCAGTACTTC
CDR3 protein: CSASVPGGPEVVEETQYF

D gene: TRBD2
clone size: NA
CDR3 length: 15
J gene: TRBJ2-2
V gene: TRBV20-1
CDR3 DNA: TGCAGTGCTGGGCGGAGCGGGGCAAACACCGGGGAGCTGTTTTTT
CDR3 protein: CSAGRSGANTGELFF

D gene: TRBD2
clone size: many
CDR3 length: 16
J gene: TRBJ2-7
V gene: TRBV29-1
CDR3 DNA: TGCAGCGTCACTGGACCTACGGGACTATCCACCTACGAGCAGTACTTC
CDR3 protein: CSVTGPTGLSTYEQYF

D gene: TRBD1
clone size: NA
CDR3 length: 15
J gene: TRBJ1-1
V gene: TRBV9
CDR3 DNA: TGTGCCAGCAGCCAACAGGGGGACCCTGCCTCTGAAGCTTTCTTT
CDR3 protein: CASSQQGDPASEAFF

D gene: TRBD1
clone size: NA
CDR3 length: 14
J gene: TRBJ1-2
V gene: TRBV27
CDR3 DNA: TGTGCCAGCACCCAGACAGGGTGGGGGCATGGCTACACCTTC
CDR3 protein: CASTQTGWGHGYTF

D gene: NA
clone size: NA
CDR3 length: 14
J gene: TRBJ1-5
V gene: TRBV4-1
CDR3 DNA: TGCGCCAGCAGCCAAGATGGGTGGGGTCAGCCCCAGCATTTT
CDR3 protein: CASSQDGWGQPQHF

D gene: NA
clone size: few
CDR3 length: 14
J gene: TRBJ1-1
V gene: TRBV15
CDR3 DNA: TGTGCCACCAGCAGAGGTTACATGAACACTGAAGCTTTCTTT
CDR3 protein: CATSRGYMNTEAFF